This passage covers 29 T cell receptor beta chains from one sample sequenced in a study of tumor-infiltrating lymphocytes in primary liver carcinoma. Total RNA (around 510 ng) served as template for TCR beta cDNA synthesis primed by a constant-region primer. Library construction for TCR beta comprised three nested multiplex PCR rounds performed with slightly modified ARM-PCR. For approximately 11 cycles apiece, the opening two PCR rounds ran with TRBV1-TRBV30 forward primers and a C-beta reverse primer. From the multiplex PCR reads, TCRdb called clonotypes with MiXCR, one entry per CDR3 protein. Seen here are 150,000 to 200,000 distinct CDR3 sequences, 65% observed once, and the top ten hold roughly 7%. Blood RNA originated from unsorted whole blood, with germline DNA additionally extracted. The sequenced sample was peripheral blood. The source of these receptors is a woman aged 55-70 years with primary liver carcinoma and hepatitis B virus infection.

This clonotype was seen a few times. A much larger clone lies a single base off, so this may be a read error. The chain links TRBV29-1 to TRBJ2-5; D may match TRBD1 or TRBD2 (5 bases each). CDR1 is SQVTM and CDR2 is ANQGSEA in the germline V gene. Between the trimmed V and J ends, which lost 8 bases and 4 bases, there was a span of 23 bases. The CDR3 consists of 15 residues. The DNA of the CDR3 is TGCAGCTCCCTACCCTGGGGACGGAACCGAGAGACCCAGTACTTC. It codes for CSSLPWGRNRETQYF. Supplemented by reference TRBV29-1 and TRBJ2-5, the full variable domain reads SAVISQKPSRDICQRGTSLTIQCQVDSQVTMMFWYRQQPGQSLTLIATANQGSEATYESGFVIDKFPISRPNLTFSTLTVSNMSPEDSSIYLCSSLPWGRNRETQYFGPGTRLLVL.

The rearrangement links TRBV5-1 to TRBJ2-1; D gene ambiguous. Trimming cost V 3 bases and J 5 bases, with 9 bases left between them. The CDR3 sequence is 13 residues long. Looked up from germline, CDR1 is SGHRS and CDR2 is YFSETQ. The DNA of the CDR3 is TGCGCCAGCAGCTCAGTCCAAGACAATGAGCAGTTCTTC. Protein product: CASSSVQDNEQFF.

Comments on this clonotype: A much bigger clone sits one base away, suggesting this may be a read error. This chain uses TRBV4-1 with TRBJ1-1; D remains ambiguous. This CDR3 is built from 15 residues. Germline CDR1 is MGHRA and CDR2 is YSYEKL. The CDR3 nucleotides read TGCGCCAGCAGCCAAGTTTGGGGTTTGAACACTGAAGCTTACTTT. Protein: CASSQVWGLNTEAYF.

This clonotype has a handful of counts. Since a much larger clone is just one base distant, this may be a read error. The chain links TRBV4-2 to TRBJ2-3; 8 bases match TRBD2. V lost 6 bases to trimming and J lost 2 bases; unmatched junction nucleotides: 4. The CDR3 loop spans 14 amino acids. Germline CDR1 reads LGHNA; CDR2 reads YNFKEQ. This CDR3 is CASRRLATTDTQYF. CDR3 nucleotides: TGTGCCAGCAGGCGACTAGCGACCACAGATACGCAGTATTTT.

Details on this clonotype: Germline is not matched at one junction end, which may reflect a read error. In DNA, the CDR3 is TGTACCAGCAGCTCTGGGGTTGGGAACACTGAAGCTTTCTTT. It codes for CTSSSGVGNTEAFF. The V and J genes are TRBV5-4 and TRBJ1-1; D ambiguous. Germline CDR1 reads SGHNT; CDR2 reads YYREEE (reference sequence). This CDR3 region has 14 residues.

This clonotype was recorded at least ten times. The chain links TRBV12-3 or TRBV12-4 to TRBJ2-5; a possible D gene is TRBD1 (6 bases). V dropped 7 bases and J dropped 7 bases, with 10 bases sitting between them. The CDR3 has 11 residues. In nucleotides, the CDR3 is TGTGCCAGCACCGAAGGGGGGACCCAGTACTTC. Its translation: CASTEGGTQYF.

The CDR3 is CASSLRGQRDTEAFF. CDR3 bases: TGTGCCAGCAGCTTACGGGGACAGAGAGACACTGAAGCTTTCTTT. This chain links TRBV11-2 with TRBJ1-1, with 7 bases aligning to TRBD1. Losses at the gene ends were 2 bases for V and 3 bases for J; bases not matched to a gene: 6. The CDR3 consists of 15 residues. Germline V gene sequence: CDR1 SGHAT, CDR2 FQNNGV.

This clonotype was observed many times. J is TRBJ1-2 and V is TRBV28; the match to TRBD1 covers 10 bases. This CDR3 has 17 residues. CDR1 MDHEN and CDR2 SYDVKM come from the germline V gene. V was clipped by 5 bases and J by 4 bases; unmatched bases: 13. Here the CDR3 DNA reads TGTGCCAGCAGTCCGGGACAGGGGACAAGTTCAGGCTATGGCTACACCTTC. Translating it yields CASSPGQGTSSGYGYTF.

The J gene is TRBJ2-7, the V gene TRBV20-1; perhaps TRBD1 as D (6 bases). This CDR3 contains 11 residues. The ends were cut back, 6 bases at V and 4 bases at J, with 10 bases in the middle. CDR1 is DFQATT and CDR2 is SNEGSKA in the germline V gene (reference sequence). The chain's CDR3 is CSARQVYEQYF. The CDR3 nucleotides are TGCAGTGCACGACAGGTTTACGAGCAGTACTTC.

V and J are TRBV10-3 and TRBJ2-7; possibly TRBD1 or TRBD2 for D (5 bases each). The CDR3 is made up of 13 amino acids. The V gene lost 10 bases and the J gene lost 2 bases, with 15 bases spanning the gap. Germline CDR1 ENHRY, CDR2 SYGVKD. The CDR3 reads CATRGAGTYEQYF. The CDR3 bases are TGTGCCACCAGAGGGGCAGGGACCTACGAGCAGTACTTC.

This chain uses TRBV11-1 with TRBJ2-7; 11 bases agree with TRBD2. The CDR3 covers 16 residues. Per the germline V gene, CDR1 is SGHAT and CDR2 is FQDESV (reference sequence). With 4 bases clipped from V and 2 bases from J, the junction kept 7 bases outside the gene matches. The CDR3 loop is CASSSIIAGGPYEQYF. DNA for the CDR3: TGTGCCAGCAGCTCCATTATAGCGGGAGGGCCCTACGAGCAGTACTTC.

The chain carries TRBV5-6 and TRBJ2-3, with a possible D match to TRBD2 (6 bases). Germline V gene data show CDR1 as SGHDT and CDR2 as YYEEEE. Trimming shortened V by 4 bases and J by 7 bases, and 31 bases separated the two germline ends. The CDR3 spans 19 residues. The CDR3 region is CASSPHRVRGTRNLHTQYF. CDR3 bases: TGTGCCAGCAGCCCGCATCGGGTTCGGGGGACGAGAAACCTACATACGCAGTATTTT.

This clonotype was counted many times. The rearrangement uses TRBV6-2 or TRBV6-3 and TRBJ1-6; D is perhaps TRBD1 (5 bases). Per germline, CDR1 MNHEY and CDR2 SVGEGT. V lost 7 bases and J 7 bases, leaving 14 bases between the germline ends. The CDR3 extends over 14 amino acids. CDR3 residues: CASTPGSGNSPLHF. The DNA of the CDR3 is TGTGCCAGCACCCCAGGGAGCGGGAATTCACCCCTCCACTTT.

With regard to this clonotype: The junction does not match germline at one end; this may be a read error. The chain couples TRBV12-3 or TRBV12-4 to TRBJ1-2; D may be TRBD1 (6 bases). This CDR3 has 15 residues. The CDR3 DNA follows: TGTGACAGCAGTCTTCCTGAAGGGGGGCTCTATGGCTACACCTTC. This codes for CDSSLPEGGLYGYTF.

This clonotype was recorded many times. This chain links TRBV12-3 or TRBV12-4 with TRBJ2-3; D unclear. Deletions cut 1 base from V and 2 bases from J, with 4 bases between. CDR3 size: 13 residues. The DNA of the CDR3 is TGTGCCAGCAGTTTAGGATCCACAGATACGCAGTATTTT. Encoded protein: CASSLGSTDTQYF.

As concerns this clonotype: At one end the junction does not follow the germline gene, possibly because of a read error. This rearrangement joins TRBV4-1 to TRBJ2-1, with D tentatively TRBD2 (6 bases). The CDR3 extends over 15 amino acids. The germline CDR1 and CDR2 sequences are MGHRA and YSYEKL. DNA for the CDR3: TGCGCCAGCAGCACCCTTTCGGTCGGGGGAAATGAGCAGCTCTTC. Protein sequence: CASSTLSVGGNEQLF.

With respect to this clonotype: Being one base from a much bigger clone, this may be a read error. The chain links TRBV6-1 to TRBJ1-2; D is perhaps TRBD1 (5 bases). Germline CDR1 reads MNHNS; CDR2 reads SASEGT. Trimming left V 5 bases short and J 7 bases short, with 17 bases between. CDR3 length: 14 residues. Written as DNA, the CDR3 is TGTGCCAGCAGTTCTCCCGGGACGGTGATTGGCTACACCTTC. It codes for CASSSPGTVIGYTF.

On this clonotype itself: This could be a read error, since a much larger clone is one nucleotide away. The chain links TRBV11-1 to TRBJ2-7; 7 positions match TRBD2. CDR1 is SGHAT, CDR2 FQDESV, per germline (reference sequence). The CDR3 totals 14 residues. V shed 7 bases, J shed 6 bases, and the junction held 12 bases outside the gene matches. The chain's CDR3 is CASTRESIPCEQYF. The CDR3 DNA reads TGTGCCAGCACGCGGGAGAGTATCCCCTGCGAGCAGTACTTC. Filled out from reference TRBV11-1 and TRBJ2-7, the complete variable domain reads EAEVAQSPRYKITEKSQAVAFWCDPISGHATLYWYRQILGQGPELLVQFQDESVVDDSQLPKDRFSAERLKGVDSTLKIQPAELGDSAMYLCASTRESIPCEQYFGPGTRLTVT.

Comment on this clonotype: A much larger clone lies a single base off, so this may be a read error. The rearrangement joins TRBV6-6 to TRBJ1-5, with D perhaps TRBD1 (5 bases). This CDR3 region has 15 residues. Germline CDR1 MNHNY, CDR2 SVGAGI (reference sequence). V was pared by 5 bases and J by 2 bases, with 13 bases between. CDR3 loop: CASSRSGGGNQPQHF. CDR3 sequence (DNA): TGTGCCAGCAGTCGCTCCGGGGGGGGCAATCAGCCCCAGCATTTT.

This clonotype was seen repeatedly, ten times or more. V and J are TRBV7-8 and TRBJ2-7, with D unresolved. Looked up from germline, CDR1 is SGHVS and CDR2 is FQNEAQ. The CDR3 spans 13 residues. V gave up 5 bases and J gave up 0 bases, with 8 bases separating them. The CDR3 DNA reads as TGTGCCAGCAGCGACAAAAGCTCCTACGAGCAGTACTTC. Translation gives CASSDKSSYEQYF.

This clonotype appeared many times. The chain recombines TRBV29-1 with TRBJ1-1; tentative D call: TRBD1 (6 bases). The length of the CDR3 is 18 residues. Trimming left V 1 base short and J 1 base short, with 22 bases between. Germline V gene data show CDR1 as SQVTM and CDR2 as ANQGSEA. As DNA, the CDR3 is TGCAGCGTTGAAGTTGCGTTGGGGGGGCGGGTATGGAACACTGAAGCTTTCTTT. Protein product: CSVEVALGGRVWNTEAFF. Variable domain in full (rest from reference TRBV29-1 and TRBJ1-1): SAVISQKPSRDICQRGTSLTIQCQVDSQVTMMFWYRQQPGQSLTLIATANQGSEATYESGFVIDKFPISRPNLTFSTLTVSNMSPEDSSIYLCSVEVALGGRVWNTEAFFGQGTRLTVV.

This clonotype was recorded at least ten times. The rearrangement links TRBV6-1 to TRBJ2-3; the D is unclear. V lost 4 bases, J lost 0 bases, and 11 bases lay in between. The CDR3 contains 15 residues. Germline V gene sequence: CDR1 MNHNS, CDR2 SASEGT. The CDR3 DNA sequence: TGTGCCAGCAGTGTACTACTTACTAGCACAGATACGCAGTATTTT. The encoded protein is CASSVLLTSTDTQYF.

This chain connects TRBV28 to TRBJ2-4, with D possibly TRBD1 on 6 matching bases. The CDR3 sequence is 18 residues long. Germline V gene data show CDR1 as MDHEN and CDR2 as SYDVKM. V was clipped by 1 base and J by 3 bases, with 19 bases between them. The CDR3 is CASSLFRLRGIDKNIQYF. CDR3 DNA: TGTGCCAGCAGTTTATTTAGGCTTAGGGGGATTGACAAAAACATTCAGTACTTC.

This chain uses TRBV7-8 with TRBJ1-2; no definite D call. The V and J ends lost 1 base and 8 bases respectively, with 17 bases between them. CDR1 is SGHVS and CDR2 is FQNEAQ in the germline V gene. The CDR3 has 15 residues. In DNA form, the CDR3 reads TGTGCCAGCAGCTTAGTACCAGCCCCTTTGTTAGGCTACACCTTC. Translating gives CASSLVPAPLLGYTF.

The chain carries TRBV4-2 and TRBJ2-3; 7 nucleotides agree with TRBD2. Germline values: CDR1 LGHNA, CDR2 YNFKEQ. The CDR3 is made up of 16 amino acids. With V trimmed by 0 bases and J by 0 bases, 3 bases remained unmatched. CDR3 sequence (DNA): TGTGCCAGCAGCCAAGAGGCTAGCGGTAGCACAGATACGCAGTATTTT. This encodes CASSQEASGSTDTQYF.

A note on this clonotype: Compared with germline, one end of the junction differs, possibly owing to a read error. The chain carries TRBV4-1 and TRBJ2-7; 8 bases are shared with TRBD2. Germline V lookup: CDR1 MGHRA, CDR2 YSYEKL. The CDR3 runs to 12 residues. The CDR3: CASSQAGEKRYF. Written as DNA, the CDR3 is TGCGCTAGCAGCCAAGCGGGGGAGAAGCGGTACTTC.

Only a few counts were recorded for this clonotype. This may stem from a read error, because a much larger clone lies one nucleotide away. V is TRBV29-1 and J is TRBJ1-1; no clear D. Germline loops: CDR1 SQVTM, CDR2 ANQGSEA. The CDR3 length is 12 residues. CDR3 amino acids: CSVVASNIEAFF. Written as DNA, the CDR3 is TGCAGCGTTGTCGCATCCAACATTGAAGCTTTCTTT.

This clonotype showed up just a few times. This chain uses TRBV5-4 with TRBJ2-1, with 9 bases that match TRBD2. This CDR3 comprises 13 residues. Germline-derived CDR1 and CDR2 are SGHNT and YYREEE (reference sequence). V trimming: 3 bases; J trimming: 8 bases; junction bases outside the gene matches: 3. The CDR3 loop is CASSSGTSYEQFF. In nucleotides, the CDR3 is TGTGCCAGCAGCTCCGGGACTAGCTATGAGCAGTTCTTC.

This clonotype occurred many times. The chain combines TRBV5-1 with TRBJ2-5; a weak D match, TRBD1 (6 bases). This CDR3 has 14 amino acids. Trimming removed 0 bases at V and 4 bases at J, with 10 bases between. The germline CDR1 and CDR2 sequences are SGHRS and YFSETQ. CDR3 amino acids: CASSLAIQGETQYF. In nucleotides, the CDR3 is TGCGCCAGCAGCTTGGCTATACAGGGAGAGACCCAGTACTTC.